This TCR beta chain was documented in a study of cytomegalovirus exposure and HLA in healthy donors. Broader study findings: In a later analysis, TCR beta V- and J-gene trimming showed a link to a missense DCLRE1C variant. Presence/absence comparisons presumed near-even sequencing depth among donors. Association of approximately 16,000 TCR beta sequences with HLA alleles was found at 0.05 false discovery rate in a later analysis. It was in a later analysis that TCR association rates were seen to vary by HLA locus, highest for DRB1 and lowest for HLA-C.

This CDR3 is built from 15 residues. Germline-derived CDR1 and CDR2 are MGHRA and YSYEKL. In the case of this clone: Its antigen is not identified. Germline and junction disagree at one end, which may indicate a read error.

PCR was performed using 60 Vbeta and 13 Jbeta primers. The table came from immunoSEQ multiplex PCR; TCRdb's copy has only in-frame clones and leaves some out. Its listing shows 40,000 to 60,000 clones. Input material: PBMCs. The rearrangement joins TRBV4-1 to TRBJ2-3; tentatively, D is TRBD1 (6 bases). The TCR originated in a man aged 35-49 years in good health and CMV-seropositive. The CDR3 sequence is CASSLQGSGTATQYF. The CDR3 region has the DNA TGCGCCAGCAGCCTACAGGGCTCTGGCACAGCTACGCAGTATTTT.